This T cell receptor (beta chain) emerged from a study of brain T cells in children with intractable seizures. Regarding the study as a whole: Pre- and post-surgery blood differed in depth, so pre-surgery absences may be undersampling.

Data came from immunoSEQ multiplex PCR; TCRdb stores just in-frame clones and leaves some out. This table holds under 45,000 clones, around 90% found once. Regarding this clone: Its specificity is unknown.

There are 15 residues in the CDR3. Germline V lookup: CDR1 KGHSH, CDR2 LQKENI. V dropped 5 bases and J dropped 6 bases, with 20 bases sitting between them. The sequenced cases were selected for having the highest brain T cell transcript signatures. This chain links TRBV18 with TRBJ2-7, with D possibly called TRBD1 or TRBD2 (5 bases each). This TCR was recovered from a girl aged 2 to 9 with tuberous sclerosis and intractable seizures. The sample was peripheral blood, taken at surgery. CDR3 region: CASSASGMGRREQYF. The CDR3 nucleotides read TGTGCCAGCTCAGCCTCCGGGATGGGGCGTCGCGAGCAGTACTTC.